Listed below are T cell receptor beta chains from one sample, sequenced in a study of blood T cell repertoires in COVID-19. Produced via immunoSEQ multiplex PCR; TCRdb's table is partial and in-frame only. Counted here are fewer than 150,000 clones, roughly 85% occurring once; the ten biggest clones make up 4.3%. Sequences were obtained from peripheral blood. These receptors came from a human donor in a cohort sampled during active COVID-19. Each CDR3 is given with its conserved first and last residue. The D gene is left open where the match is weak. Rows give clone size only sometimes, using once, few, many, or a class for an expanded clone.

D	V	size	J	DNA	CDR3
-	TRBV7-3	-	TRBJ1-3	TGTGCCACCAAACCAAGCGAACCCGGAAACACCATATATTTT	CATKPSEPGNTIYF
-	TRBV11-3	-	TRBJ2-3	TGTGCCAGCAGCCCACGACTAGTGCCGGGTCGAGCCATTGTCACAGATACGCAGTATTTT	CASSPRLVPGRAIVTDTQYF
-	TRBV7-9	once	TRBJ1-3	TGTGCCAGCAGCCTCCCGGGTCAGAGCTCTGGAAACACCATATATTTT	CASSLPGQSSGNTIYF
-	TRBV7-2	-	TRBJ2-1	TGTGCCAGCAAAGACCCGGGGACCTACAATGAGCAGTTCTTC	CASKDPGTYNEQFF
-	TRBV6-5	-	TRBJ1-1	TGTGCCAGCAGTCCCCTAGGGGGTTTCGCTGAAGCTTTCTTT	CASSPLGGFAEAFF
TRBD2	TRBV5-3	few	TRBJ2-1	TGTGCCAGAAGCCAACGAGCGGGAGGGCCGGTTGACCCCAATGAGCAGTTCTTC	CARSQRAGGPVDPNEQFF
-	TRBV10-1	-	TRBJ1-1	TGCGCCAGCAGAGCCGGGGGATTAACTGAAGCTTTCTTT	CASRAGGLTEAFF
-	TRBV5-1	-	TRBJ2-1	TGCGCCAGCAGCGTTGCTTACAACAATGAGCAGTTCTTC	CASSVAYNNEQFF
TRBD2	TRBV7-9	-	TRBJ2-5	TGTGCCAGCAGCCGGGAGGCCCAGTACTTC	CASSREAQYF
TRBD1	TRBV7-2	-	TRBJ1-2	TGTGCCAGCAGCTTGAGGAGGGACAGACTCTATGGCTACACCTTC	CASSLRRDRLYGYTF
TRBD1	TRBV11-3	-	TRBJ2-5	TGTGCCAGCAGCCACAGGGGTGGCGAGACCCAGTACTTC	CASSHRGGETQYF
-	TRBV6-5	-	TRBJ1-4	TGTGCCAGCAGTTACGGCAGAGGGGAAAAACTGTTTTTT	CASSYGRGEKLFF
-	TRBV7-9	-	TRBJ1-1	TGTGCCAGCAGCTTTCTGATTCCCGGGACTGAAGCTTTCTTT	CASSFLIPGTEAFF
-	TRBV20-1	-	TRBJ2-3	TGCAAAGTGGGGCGTATAGATACGCAGTATTTT	CKVGRIDTQYF
-	TRBV19	-	TRBJ1-4	TGTGCCAGTACCACAGGATTTGCAACTAATGAAAAACTGTTTTTT	CASTTGFATNEKLFF
-	TRBV5-6	-	TRBJ2-1	TGTGCCAGCAGCTTGGTGCCGCGGGCTGGTGAGCAGTTCTTC	CASSLVPRAGEQFF
TRBD2	TRBV30	-	TRBJ2-2	TGTGCCTGGAAAGGGGGGACTAGCGGGGTCACCGGGGAGCTGTTTTTT	CAWKGGTSGVTGELFF
TRBD1	TRBV4-3	-	TRBJ2-3	TGCGCCAGCAGCCAAGATGGACAGGGGGGGGCAGATACGCAGTATTTT	CASSQDGQGGADTQYF
-	TRBV9	-	TRBJ2-2	TGTGCCAGCAGCGTAGGGTCAGGGATTGGGAACACCGGGGAGCTGTTTTTT	CASSVGSGIGNTGELFF
TRBD1	TRBV10-2	-	TRBJ1-2	TGCGCCAGCAGACCTGGACAGGCCGGCTACACCTTC	CASRPGQAGYTF
TRBD2	TRBV24-1	-	TRBJ2-1	TGTGCCACCAGTGACTCAAAAGCGGGGGGCCCATCGAATGAGCAGTTCTTC	CATSDSKAGGPSNEQFF
TRBD2	TRBV6-5	once	TRBJ2-3	TGTGCCAGCAGTCTTAGCGGGGGGGCCTGGGATACGCAGTATTTT	CASSLSGGAWDTQYF